This T cell receptor (beta chain) came from a study of cytomegalovirus exposure and HLA in healthy donors. Primers: 60 Vbeta forward and 13 Jbeta reverse. Produced via immunoSEQ multiplex PCR; TCRdb's table is partial and in-frame only. The data show 150,000 to 200,000 clones, around 79% seen once. Germline CDR1 SGHVS, CDR2 FNYEAQ. The CDR3 runs to 15 residues. Trimming took 1 base from V and 4 from J; bases not matched to a gene: 4. The TCR was taken from a male donor in good health and CMV-seropositive. Sequencing was performed on PBMCs. The genes are TRBV7-6 and TRBJ1-1, with 9 bases aligning to TRBD1. The CDR3 DNA reads TGTGCCAGCAGCTTAGGTACAGGGGGCTCCACTGAAGCTTTCTTT. Protein: CASSLGTGGSTEAFF.